Detailed here is one T cell receptor (beta chain). Residents of about two dozen US areas, aged about 18 to 95 years, made up the participants. Participants' own reports of clinical history determined their cohort assignment. The sample is drawn from a study of blood T cell repertoires in COVID-19. Per the original data handling: Estimates of nucleated cell counts were drawn from the amplification of reference gene primers. TCRdb keeps only in-frame clones here, not all; method: immunoSEQ multiplex PCR. The D gene and trimming were derived from the DNA, and the V and J assignments and clone size from that table. The sample has hundreds of thousands of clones, approximately 90% seen once. The sample consisted of PBMCs or T cells enriched from blood (not recorded which). This clonotype was sampled from a man aged 30 to 45 who had recovered from COVID-19.

The CDR3 sequence: CATSDGSDFTDTQYF. The CDR3 coding sequence is TGTGCCACCAGCGATGGGAGCGACTTCACAGATACGCAGTATTTT. This rearrangement joins TRBV24-1 to TRBJ2-3, with D tentatively TRBD2 (5 bases). Germline V gene data show CDR1 as KGHDR and CDR2 as SFDVKD. The CDR3 runs 15 residues. The ends were cut back, 7 bases at V and 2 bases at J, with 15 bases in the middle.